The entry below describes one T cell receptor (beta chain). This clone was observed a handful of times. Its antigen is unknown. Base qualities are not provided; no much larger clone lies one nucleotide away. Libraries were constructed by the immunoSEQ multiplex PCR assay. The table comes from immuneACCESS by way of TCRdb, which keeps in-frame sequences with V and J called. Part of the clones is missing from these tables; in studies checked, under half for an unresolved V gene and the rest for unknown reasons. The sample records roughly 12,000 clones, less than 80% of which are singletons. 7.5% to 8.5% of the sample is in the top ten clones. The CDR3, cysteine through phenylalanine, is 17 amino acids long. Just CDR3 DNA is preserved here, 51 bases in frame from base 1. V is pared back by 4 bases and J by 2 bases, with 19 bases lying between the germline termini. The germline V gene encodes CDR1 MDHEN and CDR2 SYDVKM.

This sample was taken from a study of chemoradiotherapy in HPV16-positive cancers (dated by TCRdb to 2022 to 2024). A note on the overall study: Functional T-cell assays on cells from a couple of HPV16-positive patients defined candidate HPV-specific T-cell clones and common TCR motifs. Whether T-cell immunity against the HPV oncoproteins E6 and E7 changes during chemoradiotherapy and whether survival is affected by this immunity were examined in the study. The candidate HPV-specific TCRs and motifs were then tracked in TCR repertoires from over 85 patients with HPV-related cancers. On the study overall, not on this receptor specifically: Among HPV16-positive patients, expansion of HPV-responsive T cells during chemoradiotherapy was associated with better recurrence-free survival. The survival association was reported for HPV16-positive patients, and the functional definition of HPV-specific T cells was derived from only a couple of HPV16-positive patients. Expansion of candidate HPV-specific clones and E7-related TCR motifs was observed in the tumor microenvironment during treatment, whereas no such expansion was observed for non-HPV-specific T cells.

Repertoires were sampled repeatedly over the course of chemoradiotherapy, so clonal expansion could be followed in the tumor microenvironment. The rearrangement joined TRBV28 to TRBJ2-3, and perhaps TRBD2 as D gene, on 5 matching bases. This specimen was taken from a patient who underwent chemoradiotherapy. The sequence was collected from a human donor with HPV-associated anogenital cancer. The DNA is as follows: TGTGCCAGCAGTTCCCCAAGTAGCCGGACTGTCACAGATACGCAGTATTTT. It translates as CASSSPSSRTVTDTQYF.